The present T cell receptor (beta chain) was sequenced within a study of identical twins. This CDR3 spans 13 amino acids. V was shortened by 4 bases and J by 2 bases, with 9 bases between the two germline ends. From germline, CDR1 is DFQATT and CDR2 SNEGSKA (reference sequence). In TCRdb, the 5' RACE reads were re-called with MiXCR into one record per CDR3 protein. The repertoire holds some 500,000 distinct CDR3 sequences, with roughly a fifth as singletons. This same sample was also part of a study on T cells expressing NK-cell markers. Per that paper: Researchers got TCR beta repertoires out of sorted CD3+CD56+NKG2C+, CD3+CD56+NKG2C- and CD3+CD56-NKG2C+ T cells.

The TCR sequence derives from a woman younger than 35 in good health. The V gene is TRBV20-1, the J gene TRBJ1-5, with D perhaps TRBD1 (5 bases). The specimen was CD4+ T cells sorted from blood. Written as DNA, the CDR3 is TGCAGTGCTACATTAGGGGGCAATCAGCCCCAGCATTTT. This gives the protein CSATLGGNQPQHF.